The clone carrying this TCR beta chain was seen only a few times. Data came from immunoSEQ multiplex PCR; TCRdb stores just in-frame clones and leaves some out. The sample carries about 180,000 clones, roughly 91% recorded once. This sample was included in a study of T cell responses to AZD1222 COVID-19 vaccine. The sample in question was peripheral blood, obtained 28 days after the second AZD1222 dose. The TCR was taken from an adult who received the AZD1222 COVID-19 vaccine.

The CDR3 loop is CASSHGTSGNTIYF. DNA for the CDR3: TGTGCCAGCAGCCATGGCACCTCTGGAAACACCATATATTTT. The J gene is TRBJ1-3, the V gene TRBV3-1 (or the pseudogene TRBV3-2), with D uncertain. This CDR3 comprises 14 residues. CDR1 and CDR2 from the germline V gene are LGHDT and YNNKEL (reference sequence). Deletions cut 3 bases from V and 0 bases from J, with 6 bases between.